Below are 7 T cell receptor beta chains sequenced from a single sample in a study of blood T cells in healthy people across ages. Alongside a J-beta primer mix, a sample-barcoded 5' primer served in a second PCR lasting roughly 7 to 11 cycles. TCRdb re-derived calls from the 5' RACE reads in MiXCR, one entry per CDR3 protein. The sample has roughly 1,300,000 distinct CDR3 sequences; 59% are singletons. The sequenced sample was blood. Receptors originate from a man younger than 30 in good health.

CDR3: CSARERGGRLDTQYF. The CDR3 DNA reads as TGCAGTGCTAGAGAGCGGGGGGGCCGATTAGATACGCAGTATTTT. The genes are TRBV20-1 and TRBJ2-3, with 9 positions matching TRBD2. Per germline, CDR1 DFQATT and CDR2 SNEGSKA (reference sequence). The trim removed 0 bases at V and 5 bases at J, leaving 6 bases unmatched. The CDR3 consists of 15 residues.

For this clonotype: The junction differs from germline at one of its ends, possibly a read error. V is TRBV30 and J is TRBJ2-3; D may correspond to TRBD1 or TRBD2 (5 bases each). CDR3 size: 15 residues. Per germline, CDR1 GTSNPN and CDR2 SVGIG (reference sequence). The CDR3 protein is CAWSWGSSSTDTQYF. CDR3 in DNA: TGTGCCTGGAGTTGGGGCAGTTCTAGCACAGATACGCAATATTTT.

The sample holds a few counts of this clonotype. The chain has TRBV12-3 or TRBV12-4 and TRBJ1-4, with D possibly matching TRBD1 (5 bases). Trimming shortened V by 0 bases and J by 7 bases, and 12 bases separated the two germline ends. The CDR3 sequence is 15 residues long. The CDR3 DNA reads as TGTGCCAGCAGTTTAGCGCGGGGGGGGAGTGAAAAACTGTTTTTT. As protein: CASSLARGGSEKLFF.

This clonotype occurred once. The V call is TRBV29-1, the J call TRBJ2-3; D may be TRBD2 (6 bases). V was trimmed by 0 bases and J by 4 bases, leaving 11 bases between them. CDR1 is SQVTM and CDR2 is ANQGSEA in the germline V gene. The CDR3 loop spans 14 amino acids. The CDR3, as DNA: TGCAGCGTTGAAGATCAGGGACTTGCAGATACGCAGTATTTT. It is translated as CSVEDQGLADTQYF.

The chain has TRBV5-1 and TRBJ1-4; D is perhaps TRBD1 (5 bases). CDR1 is SGHRS and CDR2 is YFSETQ in the germline V gene. Trimming took 0 bases from V and 5 from J, leaving 14 bases between them. CDR3 length: 16 residues. CDR3 DNA sequence: TGCGCCAGCAGCTTGGCCCTTGGGGCCCTAAATGAAAAACTGTTTTTT. This gives the protein CASSLALGALNEKLFF.

V gene TRBV15 combines with J gene TRBJ2-5; a weak D match, TRBD1 (5 bases). V was pared by 0 bases and J by 12 bases, with 20 bases between. The CDR3 loop spans 15 amino acids. CDR1 LNHNV and CDR2 YYDKDF come from the germline V gene (reference sequence). The CDR3 region is CATSRDRSSRAPEYF. CDR3 DNA sequence: TGTGCCACCAGCAGAGACCGATCTTCCAGGGCCCCTGAGTACTTC.

V is TRBV20-1 and J is TRBJ1-6, with D uncertain. This CDR3 contains 16 residues. Per germline, CDR1 DFQATT and CDR2 SNEGSKA (reference sequence). V shed 2 bases and J shed 6 bases, with 17 bases lying between them. CDR3 bases: TGCAGTGCTAGAAACCCGGGTGGGCCAAGTAATTCACCCCTCCACTTT. Protein: CSARNPGGPSNSPLHF.